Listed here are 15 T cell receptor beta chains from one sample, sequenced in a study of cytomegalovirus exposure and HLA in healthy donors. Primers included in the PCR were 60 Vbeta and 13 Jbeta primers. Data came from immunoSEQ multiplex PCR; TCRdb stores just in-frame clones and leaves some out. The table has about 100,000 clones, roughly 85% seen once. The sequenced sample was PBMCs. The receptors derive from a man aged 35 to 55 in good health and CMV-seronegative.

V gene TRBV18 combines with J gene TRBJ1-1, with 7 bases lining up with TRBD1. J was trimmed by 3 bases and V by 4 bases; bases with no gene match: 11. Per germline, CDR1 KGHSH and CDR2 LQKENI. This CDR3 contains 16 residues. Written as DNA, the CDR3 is TGTGCCAGCTCACGGCCCGGACAGGCCCGTCACACTGAAGCTTTCTTT. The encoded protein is CASSRPGQARHTEAFF.

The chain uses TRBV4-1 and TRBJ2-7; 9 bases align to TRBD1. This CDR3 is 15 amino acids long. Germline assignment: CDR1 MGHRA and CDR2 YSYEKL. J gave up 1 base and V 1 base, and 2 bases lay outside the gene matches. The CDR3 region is CASSQAGTGSYEQYF. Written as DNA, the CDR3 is TGCGCCAGCAGCCAAGCCGGGACAGGGTCCTACGAGCAGTACTTC.

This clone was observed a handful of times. Here the CDR3 reads CASSIADRRNQPQHF. The CDR3 coding sequence is TGTGCCAGTAGTATCGCCGACAGGCGCAATCAGCCCCAGCATTTT. The chain combines TRBV19 with TRBJ1-5; a possible D gene is TRBD1 (6 bases). This CDR3 has 15 amino acids. CDR1 and CDR2 (germline): LNHDA, SQIVND (reference sequence). V was shortened by 3 bases and J by 2 bases, with 11 bases between the two germline ends.

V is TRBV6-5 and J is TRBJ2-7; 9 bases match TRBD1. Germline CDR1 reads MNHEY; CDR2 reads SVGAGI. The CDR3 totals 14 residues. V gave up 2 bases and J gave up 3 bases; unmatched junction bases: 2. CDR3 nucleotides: TGTGCCAGCAGTTACGGGACAGGGATCTACGAGCAGTACTTC. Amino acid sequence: CASSYGTGIYEQYF.

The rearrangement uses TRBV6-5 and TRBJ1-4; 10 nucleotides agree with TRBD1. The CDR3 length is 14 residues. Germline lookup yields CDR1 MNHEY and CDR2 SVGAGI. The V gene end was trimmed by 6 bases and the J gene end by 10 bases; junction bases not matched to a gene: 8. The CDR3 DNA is TGTGCCAGCAGCCCTCCGGGACAGGGGTCAAAACTGTTTTTT. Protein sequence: CASSPPGQGSKLFF.

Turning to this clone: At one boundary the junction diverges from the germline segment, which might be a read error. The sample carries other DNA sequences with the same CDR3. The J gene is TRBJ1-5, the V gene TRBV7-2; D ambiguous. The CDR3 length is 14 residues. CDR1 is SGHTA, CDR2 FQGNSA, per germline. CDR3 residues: CASSLPEHHQPQHF. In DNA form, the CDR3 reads TGTGCCAGCAGCTTGCCGGAGCACCATCAGCCCCAGCATTTC.

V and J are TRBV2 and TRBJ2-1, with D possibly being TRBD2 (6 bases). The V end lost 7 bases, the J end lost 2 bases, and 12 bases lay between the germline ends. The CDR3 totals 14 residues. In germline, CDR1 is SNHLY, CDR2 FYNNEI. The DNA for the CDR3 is TGTGCCAGCATGGGGGGAAGTCCCTACAATGAGCAGTTCTTC. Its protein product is CASMGGSPYNEQFF.

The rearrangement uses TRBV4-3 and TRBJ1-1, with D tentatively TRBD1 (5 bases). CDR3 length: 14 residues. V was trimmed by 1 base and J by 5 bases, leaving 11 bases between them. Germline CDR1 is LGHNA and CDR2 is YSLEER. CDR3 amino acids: CASSQGTGVTEAFF. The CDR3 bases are TGCGCCAGCAGCCAAGGCACGGGGGTGACTGAAGCTTTCTTT.

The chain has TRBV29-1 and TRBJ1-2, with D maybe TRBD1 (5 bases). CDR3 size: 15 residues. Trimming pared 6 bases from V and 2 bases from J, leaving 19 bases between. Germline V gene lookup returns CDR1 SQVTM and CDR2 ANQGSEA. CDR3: CSVEKGGTINYGYTF. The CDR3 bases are TGCAGCGTCGAGAAGGGCGGGACTATCAACTATGGCTACACCTTC. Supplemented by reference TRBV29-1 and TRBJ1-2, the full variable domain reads SAVISQKPSRDICQRGTSLTIQCQVDSQVTMMFWYRQQPGQSLTLIATANQGSEATYESGFVIDKFPISRPNLTFSTLTVSNMSPEDSSIYLCSVEKGGTINYGYTFGSGTRLTVV.

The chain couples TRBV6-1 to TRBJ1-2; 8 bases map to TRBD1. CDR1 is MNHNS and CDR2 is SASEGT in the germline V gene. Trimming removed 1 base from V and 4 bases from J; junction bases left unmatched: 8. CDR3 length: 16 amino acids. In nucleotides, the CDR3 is TGTGCCAGCAGTGAAGATGTCTTGGGACAGGTCTATGGCTACACCTTC. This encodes CASSEDVLGQVYGYTF.

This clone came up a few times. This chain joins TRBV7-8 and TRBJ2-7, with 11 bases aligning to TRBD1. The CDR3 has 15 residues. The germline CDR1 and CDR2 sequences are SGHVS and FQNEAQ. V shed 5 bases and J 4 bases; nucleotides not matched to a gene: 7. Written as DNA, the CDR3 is TGTGCCAGCAGCGGACGGACAGGGGGCGGTTACGAGCAGTACTTC. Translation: CASSGRTGGGYEQYF.

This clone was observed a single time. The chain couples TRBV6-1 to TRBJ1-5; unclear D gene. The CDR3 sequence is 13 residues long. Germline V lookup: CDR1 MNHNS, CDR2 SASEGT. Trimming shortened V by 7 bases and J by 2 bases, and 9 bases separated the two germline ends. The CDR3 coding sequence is TGTGCCAGCAATCTCGTCGGCAATCAGCCCCAGCATTTT. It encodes CASNLVGNQPQHF.

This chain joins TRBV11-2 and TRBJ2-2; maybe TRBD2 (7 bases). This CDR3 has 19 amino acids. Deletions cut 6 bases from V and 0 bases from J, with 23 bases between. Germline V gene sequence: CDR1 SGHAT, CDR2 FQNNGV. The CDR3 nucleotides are TGTGCCAGCAGACAAGTGCGCGGGGGCCTATGGTCGAACACCGGGGAGCTGTTTTTT. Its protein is CASRQVRGGLWSNTGELFF.

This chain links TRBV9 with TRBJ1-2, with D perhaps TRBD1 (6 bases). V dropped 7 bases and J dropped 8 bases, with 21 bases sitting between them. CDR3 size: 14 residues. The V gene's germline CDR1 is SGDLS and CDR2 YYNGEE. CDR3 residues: CASRNEGGLGGYTF. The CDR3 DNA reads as TGTGCCAGCCGGAACGAGGGGGGGCTCGGAGGCTACACCTTC.

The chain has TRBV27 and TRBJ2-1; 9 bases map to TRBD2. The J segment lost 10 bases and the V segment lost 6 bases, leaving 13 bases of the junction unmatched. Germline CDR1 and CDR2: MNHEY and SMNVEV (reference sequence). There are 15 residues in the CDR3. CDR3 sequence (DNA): TGTGCCAGCAGCCGTGCCCCCGGGCTAGCGGGGGAGCAGTTCTTC. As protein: CASSRAPGLAGEQFF.